This entry concerns a single T cell receptor beta chain. The target antigen is unknown. Produced via immunoSEQ multiplex PCR; TCRdb's table is partial and in-frame only. The profile shows 53,000 or so clones, about 86% of them singletons. This entry belongs to a study of lymphopenia after photon versus proton radiotherapy. Overall study results and limits: Post-nadir diversity loss with photons came from oligoclonal expansion, particularly CD8+ Temra cells. A bigger post-nadir fall in TCR diversity correlated inversely with survival time in deceased patients. Authors raise, but do not show, better survival with proton therapy. Under photons, naive T cells and diversity fell while effector/memory populations rose.

This CDR3 spans 16 amino acids. Trimming took off 0 bases at V and 8 bases at J, with 17 bases between the two ends. CDR1 and CDR2 (germline): SGHAT, FQDESV (reference sequence). This TCR was sampled from a man in his forties or fifties with gastric cancer. This chain uses TRBV11-1 with TRBJ2-1; D is possibly TRBD1 (5 bases). Sequencing used peripheral blood, obtained from a patient treated with photon-based radiotherapy. In DNA, the CDR3 is TGTGCCAGCAGCTTAGCGGCGGAAGGAGAAGGGGATGAGCAGTTCTTC. Translated: CASSLAAEGEGDEQFF.